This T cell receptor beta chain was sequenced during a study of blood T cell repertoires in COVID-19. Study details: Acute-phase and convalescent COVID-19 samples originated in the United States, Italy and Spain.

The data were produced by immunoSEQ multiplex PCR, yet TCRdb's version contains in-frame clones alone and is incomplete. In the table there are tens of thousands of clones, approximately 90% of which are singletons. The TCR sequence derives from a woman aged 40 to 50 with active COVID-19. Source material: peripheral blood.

In DNA, the CDR3 is TGTGCCAGCAGTGAGGCAGGGGGGAACACTGAAGCTTTCTTT. Translated: CASSEAGGNTEAFF. This chain connects TRBV25-1 to TRBJ1-1; 7 bases match TRBD1. The trim removed 3 bases at V and 1 base at J, leaving 2 bases unmatched. Germline loops: CDR1 MGHDK, CDR2 SYGVNS. This CDR3 has 14 residues. Using reference TRBV25-1 and TRBJ1-1 for the parts outside the CDR3, the full variable domain is EADIYQTPRYLVIGTGKKITLECSQTMGHDKMYWYQQDPGMELHLIHYSYGVNSTEKGDLSSESTVSRIRTEHFPLTLESARPSHTSQYLCASSEAGGNTEAFFGQGTRLTVV.